Listed below are T cell receptor beta chains from one sample, sequenced in a study of blood T cell repertoires in COVID-19. Some clones are missing from TCRdb's copy, which holds only in-frame ones; the method was immunoSEQ multiplex PCR. The table includes over 150,000 clones, about 88% detected once. The sequencing sample was made of peripheral blood. Receptors were obtained from a woman aged 55-69 years with COVID-19, enrolled during active disease. Both conserved end residues are part of each CDR3. The D gene is left open where the match is weak. Clone size is given for some rows only: seen once, a few or many times, or a class if the clone is expanded.

clone_size j_call d_call v_call cdr3_aa cdr3_nt
- TRBJ1-2 TRBD1 TRBV19 CASSIDRGFYGYTF TGTGCCAGTAGTATCGACAGGGGATTTTATGGCTACACCTTC
- TRBJ1-5 TRBD1 TRBV6-6 CASSYQGANQPQHF TGTGCCAGCAGTTATCAGGGGGCCAATCAGCCCCAGCATTTT
- TRBJ2-3 - TRBV18 CASSPISGLTDTQYF TGTGCCAGCTCACCCATCTCTGGGCTCACAGATACGCAGTATTTT
- TRBJ1-1 - TRBV12-5 CASGLGQGMNTEAFF TGTGCTAGTGGTTTGGGTCAGGGGATGAACACTGAAGCTTTCTTT
- TRBJ1-2 - TRBV9 CASSVAPAGDSFYGYTF TGTGCCAGCAGCGTAGCCCCAGCGGGCGACAGCTTCTATGGCTACACCTTC
- TRBJ1-1 - TRBV2 CASSISNTEAFF TGTGCCAGCAGTATTAGCAACACTGAAGCTTTCTTT
- TRBJ1-5 - TRBV19 CASSITTGLRPQHF TGTGCCAGTAGTATAACGACAGGTTTGCGGCCCCAGCATTTT
few TRBJ2-5 TRBD2 TRBV6-5 CASSWSSGQETQYF TGTGCCAGCAGTTGGAGTAGCGGGCAAGAGACCCAGTACTTC
- TRBJ1-6 - TRBV5-1 CASSLGQGSSPLHF TGCGCCAGCAGCTTGGGGCAGGGATCTTCACCCCTCCACTTT
- TRBJ2-4 TRBD2 TRBV2 CASSEETSGRFIQYF TGTGCCAGCAGTGAAGAGACTAGCGGGAGGTTCATTCAGTACTTC
- TRBJ1-1 - TRBV7-6 CASSLRGQNTEAFF TGTGCCAGCAGCTTAAGAGGGCAGAACACTGAAGCTTTCTTT
- TRBJ1-4 - TRBV5-1 CASRISVGATNEKLFF TGCGCCAGCAGAATTAGCGTGGGTGCTACTAATGAAAAACTGTTTTTT
once TRBJ2-3 TRBD2 TRBV11-2 CASSFSGGAGEDTQYF TGTGCCAGCAGCTTCAGCGGGGGGGCCGGGGAAGATACGCAGTATTTT
- TRBJ1-1 - TRBV19 CASSTPGRMNTEAFF TGTGCCAGTAGTACTCCAGGGCGCATGAACACTGAAGCTTTCTTT
- TRBJ1-1 TRBD1 TRBV7-8 CASSLPGTGKNTEAFF TGTGCCAGCAGCTTACCTGGGACAGGGAAGAACACTGAAGCTTTCTTT
- TRBJ1-3 - TRBV2 CASNLPGQTGNTIYF TGTGCCAGCAACCTACCGGGACAAACTGGAAACACCATATATTTT
once TRBJ1-2 TRBD1 TRBV10-3 CAIKKGGQSANYGYTF TGTGCCATCAAAAAGGGGGGACAGTCGGCCAACTATGGCTACACCTTC
- TRBJ1-5 - TRBV5-1 CASSSGVNNQPQHF TGCGCCAGCAGCTCGGGGGTTAACAATCAGCCCCAGCATTTT
- TRBJ2-1 TRBD1 TRBV7-6 CASSPGTGVYNEQFF TGTGCCAGCAGCCCCGGGACAGGGGTCTACAATGAGCAGTTCTTC
- TRBJ2-6 TRBD1 TRBV5-1 CASSHTGGSGANVLTF TGCGCCAGCAGCCATACAGGGGGCTCTGGGGCCAACGTCCTGACTTTC
- TRBJ2-1 TRBD2 TRBV10-3 CAIRMGAGGMYNEQFF TGTGCCATCAGGATGGGCGCGGGGGGCATGTACAATGAGCAGTTCTTC
once TRBJ1-2 - TRBV4-1 CASSPAGTAKGVYGYTF TGCGCCAGCAGCCCAGCAGGCACAGCCAAAGGCGTCTATGGCTACACCTTC
- TRBJ1-2 - TRBV3-1/TRBV3-2 CASSRADGYTF TGTGCCAGCAGCCGGGCCGATGGCTACACCTTC
- TRBJ1-4 TRBD1 TRBV5-1 CASNTGATNEKLFF TGCGCCAGCAACACAGGGGCAACTAATGAAAAACTGTTTTTT
- TRBJ1-3 - TRBV5-4 CASSGNRENTIYF TGTGCCAGCAGCGGGAACAGGGAAAACACCATATATTTT
few TRBJ2-1 - TRBV5-1 CASSSAPSSYNEQFF TGCGCCAGCAGCTCAGCGCCTAGCTCCTACAATGAGCAGTTCTTC